The rows below give T cell receptor beta chains drawn from one sample of a study of cytomegalovirus exposure and HLA in healthy donors. Clones were read by immunoSEQ multiplex PCR, and TCRdb kept only the in-frame ones, dropping some. This table holds 150,000 to 200,000 clones, roughly nine tenths found once. Sequencing was done on a sample of PBMCs. These receptors were taken from a man younger than 45 in good health and CMV-seropositive. Each CDR3 is given with its conserved first and last residue. A D gene is named only where the DNA matches it firmly. Not every row has a clone size; where given, it reads once, few, many or a size class.

.	TRBJ1-4	TRBV6-5	.	CASSYRGQNNEKLFF	TGTGCCAGCAGTTACCGCGGACAGAATAATGAAAAACTGTTTTTT
.	TRBJ1-6	TRBV21-1	.	CASSPEKEASPLHF	TGTGCCAGCAGCCCTGAGAAAGAGGCTTCACCCCTCCACTTT
TRBD2	TRBJ2-2	TRBV5-4	.	CASTRGIGAGGTPGELFF	TGTGCCAGCACCCGGGGAATTGGAGCGGGAGGGACTCCCGGGGAGCTGTTTTTT
.	TRBJ2-7	TRBV5-6	.	CASSSRLPMGTVGEQYF	TGTGCCAGCAGCTCGAGACTACCTATGGGGACTGTCGGTGAGCAGTACTTC
TRBD2	TRBJ2-7	TRBV13	.	CASSSPGLAGTYEQYF	TGTGCCAGCAGCAGCCCGGGACTAGCGGGGACCTACGAGCAGTACTTC
.	TRBJ1-5	TRBV27	.	CASSLYRDSNQPQHF	TGTGCCAGCAGTTTATACAGGGATAGCAATCAGCCCCAGCATTTT
.	TRBJ2-1	TRBV9	.	CASSVEGVTVYNEQFF	TGTGCCAGCAGCGTAGAGGGGGTGACAGTCTACAATGAGCAGTTCTTC
.	TRBJ1-5	TRBV7-9	.	CASSLAGVEPQHF	TGTGCCAGCAGCTTAGCAGGGGTTGAGCCCCAGCATTTT
.	TRBJ2-7	TRBV27	once	CASRILGSYEQYF	TGTGCCAGCAGAATCCTGGGCTCCTACGAGCAGTACTTC
.	TRBJ1-1	TRBV7-9	.	CASARYTEAFF	TGTGCCAGCGCGAGGTACACTGAAGCTTTCTTT
.	TRBJ2-2	TRBV7-9	.	CASSPAVLTGELFF	TGTGCCAGCAGCCCAGCCGTCCTCACCGGGGAGCTGTTTTTT
.	TRBJ1-5	TRBV19	once	CASSIEAAGRNQPQHF	TGTGCCAGTAGTATAGAGGCGGCAGGGAGGAATCAGCCCCAGCATTTT
.	TRBJ2-5	TRBV2	.	CASSDSTRRLVETQYF	TGTGCCAGCAGTGATTCAACTAGACGACTAGTGGAGACCCAGTACTTC
.	TRBJ1-4	TRBV20-1	.	CSASGNEKLFF	TGCAGTGCTAGTGGTAATGAAAAACTGTTTTTT
TRBD1	TRBJ1-2	TRBV27	once	CASSPILTGGSYGYTF	TGTGCCAGCAGTCCTATTTTGACAGGGGGCTCCTATGGCTACACCTTC
.	TRBJ2-2	TRBV9	.	CASSRYLGGNTGELFF	TGTGCCAGCAGCCGCTACCTGGGGGGGAACACCGGGGAGCTGTTTTTT
.	TRBJ2-1	TRBV5-4	.	CASSFESGRVREQFF	TGTGCCAGCAGCTTCGAAAGCGGAAGGGTTAGAGAGCAGTTCTTC
.	TRBJ1-6	TRBV5-6	.	CASSRIEANSPLHF	TGTGCCAGCAGCAGAATAGAGGCTAATTCACCCCTCCACTTT
.	TRBJ2-1	TRBV2	.	CASSEVRVRNEQFF	TGTGCCAGCAGTGAAGTTAGGGTTCGGAATGAGCAGTTCTTC
.	TRBJ2-3	TRBV4-2	many	CASSQERGAGADTQYF	TGTGCCAGCAGCCAAGAAAGGGGAGCCGGGGCGGATACGCAGTATTTT
.	TRBJ1-5	TRBV6-5	.	CASSYSGYSNQPQHF	TGTGCCAGCAGTTACTCTGGGTATAGCAATCAGCCCCAGCATTTT
TRBD1	TRBJ1-5	TRBV7-8	.	CASSLQGTVDQPQHF	TGTGCCAGCAGCTTACAAGGGACAGTTGATCAGCCCCAGCATTTT
TRBD1	TRBJ1-2	TRBV19	.	CATHWTGRINGYTF	TGTGCCACACACTGGACAGGGCGGATTAATGGCTACACCTTC
TRBD1	TRBJ2-7	TRBV6-6	.	CASSRGGGQGTNEQYF	TGTGCCAGCAGCCGAGGAGGGGGACAGGGTACCAACGAGCAGTACTTC
.	TRBJ1-5	TRBV7-8	.	CASSLWSGVSNQPQHF	TGTGCCAGCAGCTTATGGTCAGGGGTTAGCAATCAGCCCCAGCATTTT
TRBD1	TRBJ2-7	TRBV10-3	.	CAIGPGQGSYEQYF	TGTGCCATCGGGCCGGGACAGGGGAGCTACGAGCAGTACTTC
.	TRBJ2-5	TRBV27	.	CASSFSREGTQYF	TGTGCCAGCAGTTTCTCGAGGGAAGGGACCCAGTACTTC
.	TRBJ1-1	TRBV6-1	.	CASSEVWTEAFF	TGTGCCAGCAGTGAAGTCTGGACTGAAGCTTTCTTT
.	TRBJ1-4	TRBV7-9	.	CASSPGLDREKLFF	TGTGCCAGCAGCCCAGGACTTGATCGGGAAAAACTGTTTTTT
.	TRBJ2-3	TRBV2	once	CASSGLGLGTDTQYF	TGTGCCAGCAGTGGCCTTGGCCTTGGCACAGATACGCAGTATTTT
TRBD1	TRBJ2-7	TRBV27	.	CASSLSGTGGAGQYF	TGTGCCAGCAGTTTGTCCGGGACAGGGGGCGCGGGGCAGTACTTC
.	TRBJ1-4	TRBV6-6	.	CATLDEKLFF	TGTGCCACCCTCGATGAAAAACTGTTTTTT
TRBD2	TRBJ2-5	TRBV10-3	.	CAISTGLAATETQYF	TGTGCCATCAGTACGGGACTAGCGGCGACGGAGACCCAGTACTTC
.	TRBJ1-2	TRBV6-5	.	CASRRTTRNSGYTF	TGTGCCAGCAGAAGGACGACACGGAACTCGGGCTACACCTTC
TRBD1	TRBJ2-7	TRBV6-5	.	CASKGQTSSYEQYF	TGTGCCAGCAAGGGACAGACAAGCTCCTACGAGCAGTACTTC
TRBD2	TRBJ2-1	TRBV9	once	CASSEAGGHGNEQFF	TGTGCCAGCAGCGAAGCGGGAGGGCATGGGAATGAGCAGTTCTTC
.	TRBJ1-2	TRBV5-1	.	CASSLVQNYGYTF	TGCGCCAGCAGCTTGGTTCAGAACTATGGCTACACCTTC
.	TRBJ1-3	TRBV30	few	CAWSGNGNTIYF	TGTGCCTGGAGTGGGAATGGAAACACCATATATTTT
.	TRBJ2-2	TRBV6-5	.	CASSLLPRGELFF	TGTGCCAGCAGTTTGCTACCCCGCGGGGAGCTGTTTTTT
TRBD1	TRBJ2-7	TRBV18	.	CASSLDRGSYEQYF	TGTGCCAGCTCACTAGACAGGGGGTCTTACGAGCAGTACTTC
.	TRBJ2-1	TRBV7-6	.	CASSLAAETYYNEQFF	TGTGCCAGCAGCTTAGCAGCAGAAACATATTACAATGAGCAGTTCTTC
.	TRBJ1-4	TRBV6-5	.	CASSYGEKLFF	TGTGCCAGCAGTTATGGGGAAAAACTGTTTTTT
.	TRBJ2-7	TRBV4-3	.	CASSQDSGFKADTYEQYF	TGCGCCAGCAGCCAAGATTCGGGGTTTAAAGCGGACACCTACGAGCAGTACTTC
.	TRBJ2-1	TRBV9	.	CASSTDLSSYNEQFF	TGTGCCAGCAGCACCGACTTAAGCTCCTACAATGAGCAGTTCTTC
.	TRBJ1-5	TRBV6-6	.	CATGEGQPQHF	TGTGCCACGGGGGAAGGTCAGCCCCAGCATTTT